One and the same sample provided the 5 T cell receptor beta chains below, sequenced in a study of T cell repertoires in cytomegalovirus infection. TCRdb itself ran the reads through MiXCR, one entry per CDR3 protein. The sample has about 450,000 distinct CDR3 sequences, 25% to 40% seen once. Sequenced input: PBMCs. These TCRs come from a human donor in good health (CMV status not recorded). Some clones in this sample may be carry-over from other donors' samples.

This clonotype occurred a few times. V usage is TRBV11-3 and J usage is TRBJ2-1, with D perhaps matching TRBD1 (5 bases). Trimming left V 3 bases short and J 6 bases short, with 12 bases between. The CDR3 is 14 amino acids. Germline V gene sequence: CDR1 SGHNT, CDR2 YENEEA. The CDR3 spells CASSFQGFANEQFF. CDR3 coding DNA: TGTGCCAGCAGCTTCCAGGGATTTGCCAATGAGCAGTTCTTC.

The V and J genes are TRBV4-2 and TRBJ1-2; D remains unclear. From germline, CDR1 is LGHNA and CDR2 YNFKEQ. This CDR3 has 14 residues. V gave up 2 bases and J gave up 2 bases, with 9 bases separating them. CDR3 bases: TGTGCCAGCAGCCAATCGGTCCAAAACTATGGCTACACCTTC. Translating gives CASSQSVQNYGYTF.

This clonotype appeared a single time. The CDR3 sequence is CASSTSFVIPGEQYF. CDR3 sequence (DNA): TGTGCCAGCAGCACCAGCTTCGTAATACCGGGGGAGCAGTACTTC. The chain carries TRBV7-2 and TRBJ2-7, with TRBD2 as a possible D gene (5 bases). This CDR3 spans 15 amino acids. V gave up 5 bases and J gave up 7 bases, with 21 bases separating them. Germline CDR1 and CDR2: SGHTA and FQGNSA.

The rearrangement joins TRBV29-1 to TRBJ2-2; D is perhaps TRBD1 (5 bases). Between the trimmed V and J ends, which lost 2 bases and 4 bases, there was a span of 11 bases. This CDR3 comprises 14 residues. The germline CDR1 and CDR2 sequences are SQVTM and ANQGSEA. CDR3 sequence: CSVEQGPGTGELFF. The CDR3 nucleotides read TGCAGCGTTGAACAGGGCCCGGGCACCGGGGAGCTGTTTTTT.

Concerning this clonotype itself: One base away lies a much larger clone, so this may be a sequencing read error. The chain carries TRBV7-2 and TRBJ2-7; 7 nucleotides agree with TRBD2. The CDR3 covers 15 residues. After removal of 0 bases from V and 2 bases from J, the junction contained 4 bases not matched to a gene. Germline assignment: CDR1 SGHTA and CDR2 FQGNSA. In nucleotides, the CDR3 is TGTGCCAGCAGCTTAGCGGGCGGGAGTCCCTACGAGCAGTACTTC. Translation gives CASSLAGGSPYEQYF.